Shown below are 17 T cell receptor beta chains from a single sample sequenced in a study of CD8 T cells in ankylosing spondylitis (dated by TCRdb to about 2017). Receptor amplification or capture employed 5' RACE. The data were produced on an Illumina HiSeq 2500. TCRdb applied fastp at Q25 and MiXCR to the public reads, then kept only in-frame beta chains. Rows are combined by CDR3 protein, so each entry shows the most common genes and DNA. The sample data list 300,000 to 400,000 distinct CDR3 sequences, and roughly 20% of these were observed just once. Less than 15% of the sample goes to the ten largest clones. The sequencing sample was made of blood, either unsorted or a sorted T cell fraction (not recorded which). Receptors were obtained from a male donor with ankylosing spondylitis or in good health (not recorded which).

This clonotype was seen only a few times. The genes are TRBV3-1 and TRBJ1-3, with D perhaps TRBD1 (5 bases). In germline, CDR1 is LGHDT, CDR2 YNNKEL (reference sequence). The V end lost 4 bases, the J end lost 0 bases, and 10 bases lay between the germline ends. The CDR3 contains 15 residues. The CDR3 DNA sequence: TGTGCCAGCAGCCGGGACCTCACCTCTGGAAACACCATATATTTT. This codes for CASSRDLTSGNTIYF.

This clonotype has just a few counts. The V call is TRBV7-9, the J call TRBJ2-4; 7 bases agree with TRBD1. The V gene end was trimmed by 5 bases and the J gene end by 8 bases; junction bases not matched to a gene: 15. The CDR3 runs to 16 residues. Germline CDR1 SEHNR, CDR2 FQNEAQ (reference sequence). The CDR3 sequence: CASSQPGTVMEDIQYF. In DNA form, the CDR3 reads TGTGCCAGCAGCCAACCCGGGACAGTGATGGAGGACATTCAGTACTTC.

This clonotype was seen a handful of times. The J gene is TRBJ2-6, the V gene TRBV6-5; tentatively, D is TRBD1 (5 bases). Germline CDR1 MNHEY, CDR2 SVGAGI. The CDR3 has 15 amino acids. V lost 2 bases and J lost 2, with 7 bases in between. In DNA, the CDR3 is TGTGCCAGCAGTTACGGCAGGGCTGGGGCCAACGTCCTGACTTTC. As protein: CASSYGRAGANVLTF.

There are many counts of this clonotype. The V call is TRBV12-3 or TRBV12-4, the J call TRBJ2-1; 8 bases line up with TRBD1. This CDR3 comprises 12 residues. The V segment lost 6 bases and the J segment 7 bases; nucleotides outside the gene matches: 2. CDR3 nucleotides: TGTGCCAGCAGGGACAGGGATAATGAGCAGTTCTTC. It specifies CASRDRDNEQFF.

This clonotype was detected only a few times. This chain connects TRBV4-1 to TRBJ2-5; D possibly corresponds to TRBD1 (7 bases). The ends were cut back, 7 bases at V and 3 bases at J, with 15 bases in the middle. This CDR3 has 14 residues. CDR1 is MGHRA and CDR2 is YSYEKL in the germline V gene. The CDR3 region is CASNQGGQEETQYF. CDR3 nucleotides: TGCGCCAGCAACCAGGGGGGTCAAGAAGAGACCCAGTACTTC.

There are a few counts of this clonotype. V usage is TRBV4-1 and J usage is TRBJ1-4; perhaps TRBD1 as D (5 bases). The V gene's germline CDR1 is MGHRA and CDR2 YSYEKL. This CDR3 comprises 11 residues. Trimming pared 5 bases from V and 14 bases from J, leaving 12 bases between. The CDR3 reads CASSFGGVLFF. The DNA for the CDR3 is TGCGCCAGCAGCTTTGGGGGAGTTCTGTTTTTT.

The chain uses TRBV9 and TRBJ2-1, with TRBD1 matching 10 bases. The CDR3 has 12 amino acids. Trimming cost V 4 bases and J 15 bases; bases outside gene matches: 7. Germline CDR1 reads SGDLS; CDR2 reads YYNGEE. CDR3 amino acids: CASSQGTGDLFF. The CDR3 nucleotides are TGTGCCAGCAGCCAAGGGACAGGGGATCTGTTCTTC. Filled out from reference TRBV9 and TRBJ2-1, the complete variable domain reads DSGVTQTPKHLITATGQRVTLRCSPRSGDLSVYWYQQSLDQGLQFLIQYYNGEERAKGNILERFSAQQFPDLHSELNLSSLELGDSALYFCASSQGTGDLFFGPGTRLTVL.

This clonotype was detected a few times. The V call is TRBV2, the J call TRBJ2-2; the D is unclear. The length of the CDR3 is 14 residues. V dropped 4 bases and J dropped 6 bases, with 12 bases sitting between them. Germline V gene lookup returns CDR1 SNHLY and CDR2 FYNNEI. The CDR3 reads CASSAEWNSGELFF. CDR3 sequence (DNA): TGTGCCAGCAGTGCAGAGTGGAATTCCGGGGAGCTGTTTTTT.

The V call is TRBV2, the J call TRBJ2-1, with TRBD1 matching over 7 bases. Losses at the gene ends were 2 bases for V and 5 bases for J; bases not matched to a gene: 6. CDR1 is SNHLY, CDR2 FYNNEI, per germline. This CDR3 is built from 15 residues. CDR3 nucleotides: TGTGCCAGCAGTGAACGGCCGACAGGGCACAATGAGCAGTTCTTC. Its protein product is CASSERPTGHNEQFF.

CDR3 nucleotides: TGTGCCAGCAGCGTAGTGGCTTGGGAGCAGTTCTTC. It encodes CASSVVAWEQFF. The chain recombines TRBV9 with TRBJ2-1; D remains unclear. CDR1 is SGDLS and CDR2 is YYNGEE in the germline V gene. V was pared by 0 bases and J by 10 bases, with 8 bases between. CDR3 length: 12 amino acids.

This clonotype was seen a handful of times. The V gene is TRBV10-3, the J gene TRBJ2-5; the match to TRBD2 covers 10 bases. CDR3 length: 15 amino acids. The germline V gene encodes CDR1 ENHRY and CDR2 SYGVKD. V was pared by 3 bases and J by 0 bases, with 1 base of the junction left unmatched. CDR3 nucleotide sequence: TGTGCCATCAGTGATAGCGGGGGGCACCAAGAGACCCAGTACTTC. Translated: CAISDSGGHQETQYF.

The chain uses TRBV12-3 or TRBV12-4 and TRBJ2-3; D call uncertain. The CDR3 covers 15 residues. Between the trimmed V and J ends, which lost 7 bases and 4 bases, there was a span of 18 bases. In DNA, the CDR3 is TGTGCCAGCACCGATCTGGCGGTTAGTTCAGATACGCAGTATTTT. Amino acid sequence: CASTDLAVSSDTQYF.

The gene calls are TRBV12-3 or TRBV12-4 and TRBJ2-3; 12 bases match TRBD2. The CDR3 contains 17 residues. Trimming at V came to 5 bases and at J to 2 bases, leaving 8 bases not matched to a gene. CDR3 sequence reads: CASSASSGGANTDTQYF. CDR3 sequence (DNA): TGTGCCAGCAGTGCCTCTAGCGGGGGGGCCAACACAGATACGCAGTATTTT.

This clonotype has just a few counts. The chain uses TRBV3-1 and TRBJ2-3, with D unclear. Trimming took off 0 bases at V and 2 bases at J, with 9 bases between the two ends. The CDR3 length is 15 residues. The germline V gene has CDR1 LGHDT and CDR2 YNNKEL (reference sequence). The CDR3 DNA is TGTGCCAGCAGCCAAGATCAGGACGCCACAGATACGCAGTATTTT. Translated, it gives CASSQDQDATDTQYF.

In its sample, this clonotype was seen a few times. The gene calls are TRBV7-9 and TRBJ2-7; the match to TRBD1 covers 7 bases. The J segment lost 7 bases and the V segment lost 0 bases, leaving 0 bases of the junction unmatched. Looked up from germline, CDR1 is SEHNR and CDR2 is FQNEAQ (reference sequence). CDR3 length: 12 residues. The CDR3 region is CASSLATGEQYF. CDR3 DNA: TGTGCCAGCAGCTTAGCGACAGGGGAGCAGTACTTC.

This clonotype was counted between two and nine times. CDR3 sequence: CASSLTGVASNEQFF. CDR3 nucleotides: TGTGCCAGCAGTCTAACTGGGGTAGCAAGTAATGAGCAGTTCTTC. The chain couples TRBV12-3 or TRBV12-4 to TRBJ2-1; D is unclear. V was cut by 5 bases and J by 7 bases, with 18 bases left in between. There are 15 residues in the CDR3.

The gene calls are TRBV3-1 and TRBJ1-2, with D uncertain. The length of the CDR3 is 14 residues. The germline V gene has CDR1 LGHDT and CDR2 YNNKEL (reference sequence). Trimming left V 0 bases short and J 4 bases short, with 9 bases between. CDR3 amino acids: CASSQDGGIYGYTF. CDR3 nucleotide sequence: TGTGCCAGCAGCCAAGATGGAGGGATCTATGGCTACACCTTC.